This T cell receptor (beta chain) was sequenced during a study of cytomegalovirus exposure and HLA in healthy donors. Primers included in the PCR were 60 Vbeta and 13 Jbeta primers. Original analysis: Among the unique TCR beta chains that a later analysis counted, some 73 million in all, roughly 10 million were shared. Assay used: immunoSEQ multiplex PCR; TCRdb lists only in-frame clones, some missing. V, J and clone size were drawn from that table, and D and trimming were deduced from the DNA. The table includes about 77,000 clones, 75% to 80% detected once. Trimming took off 0 bases at V and 0 bases at J, with 11 bases between the two ends. The CDR3 contains 16 residues. From germline, CDR1 is SGDLS and CDR2 YYNGEE.

The chain couples TRBV9 to TRBJ2-3, with TRBD1 as a possible D gene (5 bases). The receptor was derived from a man in his forties or fifties in good health and CMV-seronegative. Sequencing used PBMCs. The chain's CDR3 is CASSVAPQGSTDTQYF. CDR3 nucleotides: TGTGCCAGCAGCGTAGCTCCCCAGGGTAGCACAGATACGCAGTATTTT. The complete variable domain, with remaining parts taken from reference TRBV9 and TRBJ2-3, reads DSGVTQTPKHLITATGQRVTLRCSPRSGDLSVYWYQQSLDQGLQFLIQYYNGEERAKGNILERFSAQQFPDLHSELNLSSLELGDSALYFCASSVAPQGSTDTQYFGPGTRLTVL.